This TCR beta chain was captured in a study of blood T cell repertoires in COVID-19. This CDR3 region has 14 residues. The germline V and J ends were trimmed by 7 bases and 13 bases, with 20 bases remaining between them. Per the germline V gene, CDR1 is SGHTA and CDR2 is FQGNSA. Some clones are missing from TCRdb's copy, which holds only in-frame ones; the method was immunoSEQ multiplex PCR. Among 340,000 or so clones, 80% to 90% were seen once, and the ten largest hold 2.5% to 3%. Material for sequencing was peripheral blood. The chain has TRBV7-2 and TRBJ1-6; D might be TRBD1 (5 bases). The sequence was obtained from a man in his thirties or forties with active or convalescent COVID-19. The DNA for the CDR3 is TGTGCCAGCAACCCGGGCGGGCTTGGGGGGCCCCTCCACTTT. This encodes CASNPGGLGGPLHF.